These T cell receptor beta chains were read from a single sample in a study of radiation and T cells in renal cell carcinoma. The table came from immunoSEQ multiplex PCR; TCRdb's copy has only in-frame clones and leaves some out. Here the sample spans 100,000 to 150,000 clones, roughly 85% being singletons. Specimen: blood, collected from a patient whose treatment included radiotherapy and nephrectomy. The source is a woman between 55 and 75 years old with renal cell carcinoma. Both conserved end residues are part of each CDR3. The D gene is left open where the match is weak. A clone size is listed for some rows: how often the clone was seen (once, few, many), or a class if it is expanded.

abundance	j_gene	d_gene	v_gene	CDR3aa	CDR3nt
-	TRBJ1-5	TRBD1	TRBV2	CASGGDSYSNQPQHF	TGTGCCAGCGGGGGGGACAGTTATAGCAATCAGCCCCAGCATTTT
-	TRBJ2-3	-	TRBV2	CASRQGPNTDTQYF	TGTGCCAGCAGACAGGGACCCAACACAGATACGCAGTATTTT
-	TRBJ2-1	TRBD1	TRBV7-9	CASGRQGARNYNEQFF	TGTGCCAGCGGACGACAGGGGGCGCGTAACTACAATGAGCAGTTCTTC
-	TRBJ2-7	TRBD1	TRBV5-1	CASSRDSPIYEQYF	TGCGCCAGCAGCCGGGACAGCCCCATCTACGAGCAGTACTTC
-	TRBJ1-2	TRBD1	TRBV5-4	CASSLGTGDGYTF	TGTGCCAGCAGCTTGGGGACAGGGGATGGCTACACCTTC
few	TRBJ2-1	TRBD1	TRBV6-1	CASSARQGPYNEQFF	TGTGCCAGCAGTGCCAGACAGGGGCCATACAATGAGCAGTTCTTC
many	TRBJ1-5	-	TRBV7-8	CASSRHPSNQPQHF	TGTGCCAGCAGCCGACACCCAAGTAATCAGCCCCAGCATTTT
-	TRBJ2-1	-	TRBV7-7	CASSFPGHSSYNEQFF	TGTGCTAGCAGCTTTCCGGGACATAGCTCCTACAATGAGCAGTTCTTC
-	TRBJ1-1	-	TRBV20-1	CSAGQGEAFF	TGCAGTGCTGGGCAGGGAGAAGCTTTCTTT
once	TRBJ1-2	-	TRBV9	CASSVGAGAVLYHGYTF	TGTGCCAGCAGCGTAGGGGCAGGGGCGGTTTTGTACCATGGCTACACCTTC
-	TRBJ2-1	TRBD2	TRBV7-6	CASSPSLAGVYEQFF	TGTGCCAGCAGCCCCAGCCTAGCGGGAGTTTATGAGCAGTTCTTC